This record covers a single T cell receptor beta chain. The sample is drawn from a study of blood T cell repertoires in COVID-19. Overall study context: COVID-19 samples from acute and convalescent phases originated in the United States, Italy and Spain. Sources were T cells, B-cell-depleted T cells, or PBMCs; the material itself was cDNA or gDNA.

Source study methods: The assay estimated nucleated cells by amplifying reference gene primers. Assay: immunoSEQ multiplex PCR; the TCRdb copy retains only in-frame clones and omits some. The V and J calls and clone size are taken from that table; D and trimming were inferred from the DNA. The sample includes 200,000 to 250,000 clones, roughly 88% of them seen just once. The CDR3 has 15 residues. Trimming took off 0 bases at V and 4 bases at J, with 11 bases between the two ends. CDR1 is SGHRS, CDR2 YFSETQ, per germline. This clonotype was sampled from a man between 18 and 35 years old with active or convalescent COVID-19. The sequencing sample was made of peripheral blood. The chain joins TRBV5-1 to TRBJ1-3; TRBD1 is a possible D gene (6 bases). CDR3 sequence reads: CASSLETGTGNTIYF. CDR3 nucleotides: TGCGCCAGCAGCTTGGAAACAGGGACAGGAAACACCATATATTTT.